A single T cell receptor (beta chain) is shown here with its context. CDR1 and CDR2 (germline): LNHDA, SQIVND (reference sequence). Trimming removed 4 bases from V and 5 bases from J; junction bases left unmatched: 4. The CDR3 totals 13 residues. This sample stems from a study of blood T cell repertoires in COVID-19. In the study overall: The cDNA or gDNA used as material had been derived from T cells, B-cell-depleted T cells, or PBMCs.

Sequencing was performed with immunoSEQ multiplex PCR; in TCRdb, only in-frame clones are kept and a portion is missing. The sample has 150,000 or so clones, around two thirds seen once; the top ten hold 3%. Sample: peripheral blood. This chain joins TRBV19 and TRBJ1-2; 7 nucleotides match TRBD1. This TCR was sampled from a woman aged 80 or older with acute or convalescent COVID-19. CDR3 sequence: CASSTGQVYGYTF. The DNA for the CDR3 is TGTGCCAGTAGTACCGGACAGGTTTATGGCTACACCTTC.